The clone carrying this T cell receptor beta chain showed up many times. No antigen is known for it. The data belong to a study of human T cells and chemical hapten exposure. Study context: Across the whole study, which lasted around six months, patients were given diphenylcyclopropenone on the scalp once a week. Patients, mostly women, had alopecia areata, alopecia totalis or alopecia universalis.

Study-wide points: The study found that DPC sensitization did not change TCRs above 1 in 1000 frequency.

Time point given: patch test 2, 6 weeks after DPC sensitization. Treatment of the sample: therapeutic diphenylcyclopropenone sensitization with weekly scalp DPC. During construction of the library, unique molecular identifiers were attached to individual cDNA molecules for quantitative, reproducible TCR counting. TCRdb reanalysed the RACE reads using MiXCR and keeps one entry per CDR3 protein. The sample holds about 73,000 distinct CDR3 sequences, 8.5% seen once. The sample in question was whole blood, obtained in connection with sensitization to the hapten diphenylcyclopropenone (DPC). This clonotype was sampled from a woman aged 45-60 years with alopecia areata. Some clones in this sample may be carry-over from other donors' samples.

The CDR3 loop reads CASSQESPFSGANVLTF. CDR3 DNA sequence: TGTGCCAGCAGCCAAGAGTCACCCTTCTCTGGGGCCAACGTCCTGACTTTC. The J gene is TRBJ2-6, the V gene TRBV14; D gene uncertain. Between the trimmed V and J ends, which lost 0 bases and 0 bases, there was a span of 9 bases. This CDR3 region has 17 residues. The germline gives CDR1 SGHDN, CDR2 FVKESK.